This is a list of T cell receptor beta chains from one sample in a study of molecular identifiers for immune sequencing clone quantification. TCRdb recomputed calls from the PCR reads with MiXCR, one row per CDR3 protein. The sample lists under 800,000 distinct CDR3 sequences; about 25% were seen once. Source material: naive CD8+ T cells from blood, with Jurkat cell RNA spiked in. The receptors come from a human donor in good health. Some libraries in this study had Jurkat cell RNA spiked in. CDR3s include the opening cysteine and the closing phenylalanine or tryptophan. D genes are given only for firm matches. Rows give clone size only sometimes, using once, few, many, or a class for an expanded clone.

clone_size j_call v_call d_call cdr3_aa cdr3_nt
- TRBJ2-5 TRBV6-2/TRBV6-3 - CASSLYPGHQETQYF TGTGCCAGCAGTCTCTATCCGGGACATCAAGAGACCCAGTACTTC
- TRBJ2-1 TRBV6-1 - CASSELGEYNEQFF TGTGCCAGCAGTGAACTGGGGGAATACAATGAGCAGTTCTTC
- TRBJ2-1 TRBV6-8 TRBD2 CASSYTASGRGNEQFF TGTGCCAGCAGTTACACGGCTAGCGGGAGGGGCAATGAGCAGTTCTTC
- TRBJ2-5 TRBV3-1 - CASSQGVSFLETQSF TGTGCCAGCAGCCAAGGTGTTTCTTTTTTGGAGACCCAGTCCTTC
few TRBJ1-2 TRBV19 - CASSIKAGNYGYTF TGTGCCAGTAGTATCAAAGCAGGGAACTATGGCTACACCTTC
- TRBJ2-3 TRBV5-1 TRBD2 CASSPSGTSGRVPTDTQYF TGCGCCAGCAGCCCCTCCGGGACTAGCGGGAGGGTTCCCACAGATACGCAGTATTTT
- TRBJ2-3 TRBV5-3 TRBD1 CASSLGRTGVADTQYF TGTGCCAGCAGCTTGGGTAGGACAGGGGTGGCGGATACGCAGTATTTT
many TRBJ1-1 TRBV20-1 - CSARGDTDDTEAFF TGCAGTGCTAGAGGAGACACGGATGACACTGAAGCTTTCTTT
many TRBJ1-1 TRBV11-2 TRBD1 CASSFPTGDGTEAFF TGTGCCAGCAGCTTCCCGACAGGGGATGGCACTGAAGCTTTCTTT
many TRBJ2-7 TRBV30 - CAWRRGAFYEQYF TGTGCCTGGAGACGGGGAGCTTTCTACGAGCAGTACTTC
many TRBJ1-2 TRBV3-1 - CASSQETARGNYGYTF TGTGCCAGCAGCCAAGAAACGGCCAGGGGAAACTATGGCTACACCTTC
many TRBJ2-7 TRBV29-1 - CSVEGGQGGPYEQYF TGCAGCGTTGAAGGGGGGCAGGGGGGCCCCTACGAGCAGTACTTC
many TRBJ2-3 TRBV12-3/TRBV12-4 TRBD2 CASRRLAGGLTDTQYF TGTGCCAGCAGGAGACTAGCGGGGGGTCTCACAGATACGCAGTATTTT
many TRBJ2-3 TRBV29-1 TRBD2 CSVGGTGGQIQDTQYF TGCAGCGTTGGGGGTACGGGGGGGCAGATTCAAGATACGCAGTATTTT
few TRBJ2-1 TRBV30 TRBD2 CAWTSGMGDEQFF TGTGCCTGGACTAGCGGGATGGGGGATGAGCAGTTCTTC
few TRBJ1-2 TRBV7-9 TRBD1 CASSSPQGANYGYTF TGTGCCAGCAGCTCGCCACAGGGGGCGAACTATGGCTACACCTTC
many TRBJ1-2 TRBV7-9 TRBD1 CASSSSDRGLAYGYTF TGTGCCAGCAGCTCCTCCGACAGGGGATTAGCCTATGGCTACACCTTC
- TRBJ2-5 TRBV27 TRBD1 CASRKTGGQETQYF TGTGCCAGCAGAAAGACAGGGGGTCAAGAGACCCAGTACTTC
- TRBJ2-7 TRBV7-6 TRBD2 CASSLDRPGLAGTTSYEQYF TGTGCCAGCAGCTTAGACCGGCCGGGACTAGCGGGAACCACGTCCTACGAGCAGTACTTC
many TRBJ2-1 TRBV24-1 - CATSEPADESTYNEQFF TGTGCCACCAGTGAGCCCGCCGACGAGTCAACATACAATGAGCAGTTCTTC
many TRBJ2-6 TRBV5-1 TRBD1 CASSFMWQGVTGANVLTF TGCGCCAGCAGCTTTATGTGGCAGGGGGTCACTGGGGCCAACGTCCTGACTTTC
many TRBJ2-6 TRBV6-1 - CATRQDGANVLTF TGTGCCACCAGACAGGATGGGGCCAACGTCCTGACTTTC
- TRBJ2-4 TRBV12-3/TRBV12-4 TRBD1 CASSSIRTGEINQNIQYF TGTGCCAGCAGTTCGATACGGACAGGCGAGATTAATCAAAACATTCAGTACTTC
few TRBJ2-7 TRBV12-3/TRBV12-4 TRBD1 CASSFVGTATYEQYF TGTGCCAGCAGTTTTGTAGGGACAGCAACCTACGAGCAGTACTTC
many TRBJ1-1 TRBV30 - CAWSVNFAGGNTEAFF TGTGCCTGGAGTGTAAACTTTGCAGGCGGGAACACTGAAGCTTTCTTT
- TRBJ1-4 TRBV11-2 - CASSGYSALDEKLVF TGTGCCAGCAGCGGGTATTCGGCTTTAGATGAAAAACTGGTTTTT
- TRBJ1-1 TRBV7-9 - CASGGVAGVDTEAFF TGTGCCAGCGGAGGGGTAGCGGGGGTGGACACTGAAGCTTTCTTT
few TRBJ2-7 TRBV29-1 - CSVGVGTYEQYF TGCAGCGTTGGGGTGGGCACCTACGAGCAGTACTTC
few TRBJ2-1 TRBV4-3 - CASSQDPTSYNEQFF TGCGCCAGCAGCCAAGACCCCACCAGCTACAATGAGCAGTTCTTC
many TRBJ2-3 TRBV6-2/TRBV6-3 - CASRSGYYTDTQYF TGTGCCAGCAGAAGCGGGTACTACACAGATACGCAGTATTTT
many TRBJ2-2 TRBV30 - CAWSVLARGTGELFF TGTGCCTGGAGTGTGTTAGCGCGTGGCACCGGGGAGCTGTTTTTT
few TRBJ2-5 TRBV6-2/TRBV6-3 TRBD2 CASGRGGFETQYF TGTGCCAGCGGGCGGGGGGGCTTCGAGACCCAGTACTTC
few TRBJ2-3 TRBV9 TRBD2 CASSVGTSGADTQYF TGTGCCAGCAGCGTAGGGACTAGCGGGGCAGATACGCAGTATTTT
many TRBJ1-4 TRBV12-3/TRBV12-4 - CASSLGGLELFF TGTGCCAGCAGTTTAGGGGGTTTGGAACTGTTTTTT
many TRBJ2-7 TRBV7-9 TRBD1 CASSFDRGPEQYF TGTGCCAGCAGCTTCGACAGGGGGCCCGAGCAGTACTTC
- TRBJ1-1 TRBV2 - CASSEIPPGGPAAFF TGTGCCAGCAGTGAAATCCCCCCCGGGGGCCCTGCAGCTTTCTTT
many TRBJ1-3 TRBV7-9 - CASSLRTNIASGNTIYF TGTGCCAGCAGCTTAAGGACGAACATCGCCTCTGGAAACACCATATATTTT
many TRBJ2-7 TRBV20-1 TRBD1 CSARDLGQGYEQYF TGCAGTGCTAGAGATTTGGGACAGGGGTACGAGCAGTACTTC
many TRBJ2-3 TRBV7-6 - CASSEALADTQYF TGTGCCAGCAGCGAAGCGTTAGCTGATACGCAGTATTTT
few TRBJ2-7 TRBV5-5 TRBD1 CASTPGQVSSYEQYF TGTGCCAGCACCCCCGGACAGGTCAGCTCCTACGAGCAGTACTTC
few TRBJ1-1 TRBV7-6 - CASSFGRGATEAFF TGTGCCAGCAGCTTTGGCAGGGGTGCCACTGAAGCTTTCTTT
few TRBJ1-1 TRBV4-2 - CASSQGSFTEAFF TGTGCCAGCAGCCAAGGATCGTTCACTGAAGCTTTCTTT
many TRBJ1-5 TRBV7-6 - CASSLTLSNQPQHF TGTGCCAGCAGCTTAACCTTGAGCAATCAGCCCCAGCATTTT
- TRBJ2-6 TRBV6-2/TRBV6-3 - CASSSALLTRANVLTF TGTGCCAGCAGTTCCGCTCTATTAACAAGGGCCAACGTCCTGACTTTC
many TRBJ2-7 TRBV7-9 - CASSQGHEQYF TGTGCCAGCAGCCAGGGACACGAGCAGTACTTC
many TRBJ2-3 TRBV6-6 TRBD2 CASSLSSGSPDTQYF TGTGCCAGCAGTTTGTCTAGCGGGAGTCCAGATACGCAGTATTTT
few TRBJ2-1 TRBV27 - CASSLGTPWNEQFF TGTGCCAGCAGTTTGGGGACTCCCTGGAATGAGCAGTTCTTC
few TRBJ2-4 TRBV21-1 - CASSKMAGELENIQYF TGTGCCAGCAGCAAAATGGCAGGGGAATTGGAAAACATTCAGTACTTC
many TRBJ1-1 TRBV7-2 - CASSADSPYTEAFF TGTGCCAGCAGCGCCGACAGTCCTTACACTGAAGCTTTCTTT
few TRBJ2-3 TRBV3-1 - CASSQVGRYTQYF TGTGCCAGCAGCCAAGTGGGTAGATATACGCAGTATTTT
many TRBJ2-1 TRBV29-1 - CSVEVQGNEQFF TGCAGCGTTGAAGTCCAAGGGAATGAGCAGTTCTTC
- TRBJ2-1 TRBV11-2 - CASSVGPAVNEQFF TGTGCCAGCAGCGTGGGACCGGCCGTCAATGAGCAGTTCTTC
many TRBJ2-2 TRBV24-1 TRBD1 CATSEQGYTGELFF TGTGCCACCAGTGAACAGGGGTACACCGGGGAGCTGTTTTTT
few TRBJ2-7 TRBV9 - CASSLRQVTLGEQYF TGTGCCAGCAGCCTGCGACAGGTAACCCTAGGCGAGCAGTACTTC
many TRBJ2-7 TRBV7-6 - CASSPLGASSYEQYF TGTGCCAGCAGCCCTCTGGGGGCGAGCTCCTACGAGCAGTACTTC
- TRBJ2-7 TRBV20-1 - CSAPYSREGGYEQYF TGCAGTGCCCCCTACTCCAGGGAAGGAGGCTACGAGCAGTACTTC
- TRBJ1-2 TRBV14 TRBD1 CASSYLGQGEVGHTF TGTGCCAGCAGCTACTTGGGACAGGGGGAGGTCGGCCACACCTTC
many TRBJ1-5 TRBV27 TRBD1 CASSFGTGYNQPQHF TGTGCCAGCAGTTTTGGGACAGGATACAATCAGCCCCAGCATTTT
- TRBJ1-1 TRBV4-1 - CASSQHYTEASF TGCGCCAGCAGCCAGCATTACACTGAAGCTTCCTTT